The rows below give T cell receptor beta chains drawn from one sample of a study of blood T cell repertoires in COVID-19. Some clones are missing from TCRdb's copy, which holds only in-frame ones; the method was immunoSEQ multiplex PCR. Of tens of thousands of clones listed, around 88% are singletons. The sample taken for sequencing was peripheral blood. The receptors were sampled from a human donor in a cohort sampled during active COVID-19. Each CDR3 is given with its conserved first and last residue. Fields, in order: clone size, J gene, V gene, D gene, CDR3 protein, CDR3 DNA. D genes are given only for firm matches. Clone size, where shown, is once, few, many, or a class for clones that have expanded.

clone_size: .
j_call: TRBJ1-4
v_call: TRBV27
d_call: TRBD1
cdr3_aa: CASSFDRVNGKLFF
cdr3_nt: TGTGCCAGCAGTTTTGACAGGGTGAATGGAAAACTGTTTTTT

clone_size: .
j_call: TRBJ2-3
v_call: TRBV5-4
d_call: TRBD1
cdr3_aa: CASSFRDRASDTQYF
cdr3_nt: TGTGCCAGCAGCTTCCGGGACAGGGCCTCAGATACGCAGTATTTT

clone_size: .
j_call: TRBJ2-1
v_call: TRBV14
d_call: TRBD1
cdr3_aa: CASSPGSDRARNEQFF
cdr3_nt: TGTGCCAGCAGCCCGGGGTCGGACAGGGCTAGGAATGAGCAGTTCTTC

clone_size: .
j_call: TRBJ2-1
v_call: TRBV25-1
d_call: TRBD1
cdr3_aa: CASRGQNLNEQFF
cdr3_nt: TGTGCCAGCAGGGGACAGAACCTCAATGAGCAGTTCTTC

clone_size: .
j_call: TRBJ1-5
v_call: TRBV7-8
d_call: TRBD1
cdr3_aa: CASSPGQGNQPQHF
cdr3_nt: TGTGCCAGCAGCCCCGGACAGGGAAATCAGCCCCAGCATTTT

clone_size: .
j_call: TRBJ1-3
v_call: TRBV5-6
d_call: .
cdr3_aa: CASSLDRGIAGNTIYF
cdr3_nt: TGTGCCAGCAGCTTGGATCGGGGAATCGCCGGAAACACCATATATTTT

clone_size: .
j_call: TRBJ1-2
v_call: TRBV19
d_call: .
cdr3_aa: CASSISVLYGYTF
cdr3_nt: TGTGCCAGTAGTATATCGGTTCTCTATGGCTACACCTTC

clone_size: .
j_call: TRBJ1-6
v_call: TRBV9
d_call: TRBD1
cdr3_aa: CASSLSGGNSPLHF
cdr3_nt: TGTGCCAGCAGCCTTTCAGGGGGCAATTCACCCCTCCACTTT

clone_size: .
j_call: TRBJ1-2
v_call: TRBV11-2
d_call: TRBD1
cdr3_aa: CASSPGQGAHYGYTF
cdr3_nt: TGTGCCAGCAGCCCAGGACAGGGGGCACACTATGGCTACACCTTC

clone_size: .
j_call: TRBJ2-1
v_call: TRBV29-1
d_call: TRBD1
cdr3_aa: CSVYRRDSVTNEQFF
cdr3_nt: TGCAGCGTTTATCGACGGGACAGCGTAACCAATGAGCAGTTCTTC

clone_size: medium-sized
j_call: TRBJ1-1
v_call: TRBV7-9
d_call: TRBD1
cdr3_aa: CASGVRDRRSEAFF
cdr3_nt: TGTGCCAGCGGCGTTAGGGACAGGCGCTCTGAAGCTTTCTTT

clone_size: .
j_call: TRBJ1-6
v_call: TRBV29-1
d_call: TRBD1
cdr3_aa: CSADPGQGYNSPLHF
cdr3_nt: TGCAGCGCCGACCCGGGACAGGGGTATAATTCACCCCTCCACTTT

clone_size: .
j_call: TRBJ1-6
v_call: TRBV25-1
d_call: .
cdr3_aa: CASTSRGGNSPLHF
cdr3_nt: TGTGCCAGCACCTCCCGGGGGGGTAATTCACCCCTCCACTTT

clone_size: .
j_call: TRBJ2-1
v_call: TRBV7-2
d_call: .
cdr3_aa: CASSLGGRDEQFF
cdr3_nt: TGTGCCAGCAGCTTAGGCGGGCGGGATGAGCAGTTCTTC

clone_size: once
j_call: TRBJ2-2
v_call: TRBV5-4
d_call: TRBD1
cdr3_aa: CASSFRQGAETGELFF
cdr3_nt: TGTGCCAGCAGCTTTAGACAGGGGGCAGAAACCGGGGAGCTGTTTTTT

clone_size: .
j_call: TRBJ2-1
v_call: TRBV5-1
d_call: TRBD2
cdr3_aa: CASSLETSGNEQFF
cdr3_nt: TGCGCCAGCAGCTTGGAAACTAGCGGCAATGAGCAGTTCTTC

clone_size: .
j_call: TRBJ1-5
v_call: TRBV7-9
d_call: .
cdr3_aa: CASSLDRGTRRQPQHF
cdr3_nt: TGTGCCAGCAGCTTAGATAGGGGGACCCGGCGGCAGCCCCAGCATTTT